This T cell receptor (beta chain) derives from a study of blood T cell repertoires in COVID-19 (dated by TCRdb to about 2020). Broadly, across the study: Samples from collaborators originated in the United States, Italy and Spain and spanned both the acute and convalescent phases of COVID-19. The prospective study material was composed of cDNA or gDNA derived from T cells, B-cell-depleted T cells, or PBMCs. Deeply sampled blood TCRbeta repertoires from subjects exposed to, actively infected with, or recovered from COVID-19 were included in the dataset. The repertoires were released in a freely available public database meant as a resource for research on the immune response to SARS-CoV-2. The samples were drawn from the first 160 participants of the ongoing ImmuneRACE study and from 950 to 1,500 subjects provided by 6 global collaborators. A de-identified subject ID, COVID-19 status, age in years and sex were almost always included in the sample metadata. HLA class I and class II types, where available, came from metadata supplied by the sample provider rather than from assay-based typing. The paper as a whole reports these results and caveats: The amount of clinical and demographic metadata varied by source and participant and was provided uncurated.

Worth noting for this clone: Its cognate antigen has yet to be identified. No qualities accompany the bases; no much larger clone lies one base away.

From its cysteine to its phenylalanine, the CDR3 spans 14 amino acids. This entry keeps only the CDR3 DNA: 42 bases, framed from base 1. One collaborating source in Seattle enrolled patients during active infection and followed them longitudinally through the course of disease. Collaborating institutions collected whole blood in K2EDTA tubes following their own protocols. For TCRbeta analysis, collaborators shipped samples as frozen whole blood, isolated PBMCs, or DNA extracted from either of those sample types. The immunoSEQ Assay, a bias-controlled multiplex PCR, was used to amplify TCRbeta CDR3 regions from genomic DNA. From the authors' description of their analysis: The number of nucleated cells in each sample was estimated by amplification of reference gene primers within the assay. Sequence reads were collapsed and filtered to measure the absolute abundance of every unique TCRbeta CDR3 rearrangement. For each sample, productive Simpson clonality was calculated as the square root of Simpson's diversity index across productive rearrangements. The table comes from immuneACCESS by way of TCRdb, which keeps in-frame sequences with V and J called. Part of the clones is missing from these tables; in studies checked, under half for an unresolved V gene and the rest for unknown reasons. That table gives V, J and clone size, and the DNA gave D and trimming. The sample records some 180,000 clones, 65% to 85% of which are singletons. The leading ten clones occupy roughly 7.2% of the sample.

The rearrangement combines TRBV21-1 with TRBJ1-1; TRBD1 reflects the table's D call only, with no check against the DNA. TRBV21-1 is given as a pseudogene. The clonotype was recovered from a middle-aged woman with COVID-19, enrolled during active disease. Sample: peripheral blood. The CDR3 protein sequence reads: CASSRGQGETEAFF. In nucleotide form, the sequence is TGTGCCAGCAGCAGGGGGCAGGGGGAAACTGAAGCTTTCTTT.